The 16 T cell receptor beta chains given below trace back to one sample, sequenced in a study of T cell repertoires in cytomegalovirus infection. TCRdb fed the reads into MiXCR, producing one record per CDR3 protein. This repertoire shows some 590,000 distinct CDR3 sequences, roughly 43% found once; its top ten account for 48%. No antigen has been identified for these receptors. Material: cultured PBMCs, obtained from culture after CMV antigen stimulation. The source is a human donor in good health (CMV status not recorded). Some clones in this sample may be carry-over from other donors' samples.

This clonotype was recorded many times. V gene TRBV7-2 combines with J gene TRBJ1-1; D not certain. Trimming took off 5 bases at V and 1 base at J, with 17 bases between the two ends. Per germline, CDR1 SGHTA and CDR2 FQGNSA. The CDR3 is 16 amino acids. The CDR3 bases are TGTGCCAGCAGCCACCCAAAGTCCGAGACGAACACTGAAGCTTTCTTT. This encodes CASSHPKSETNTEAFF.

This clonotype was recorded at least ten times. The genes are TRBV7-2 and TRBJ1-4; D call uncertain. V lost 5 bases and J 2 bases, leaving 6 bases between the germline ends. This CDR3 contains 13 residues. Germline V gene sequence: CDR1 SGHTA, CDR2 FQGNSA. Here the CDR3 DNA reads TGTGCCAGCAGCCGAGGGACTAATGAAAAACTGTTTTTT. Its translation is CASSRGTNEKLFF.

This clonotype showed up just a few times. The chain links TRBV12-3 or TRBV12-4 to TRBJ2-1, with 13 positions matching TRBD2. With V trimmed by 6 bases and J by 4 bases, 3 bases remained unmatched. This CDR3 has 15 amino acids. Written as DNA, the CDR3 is TGTGCCAGCAGGCCGGGACTAGCGGGGTACAATGAGCAGTTCTTC. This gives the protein CASRPGLAGYNEQFF.

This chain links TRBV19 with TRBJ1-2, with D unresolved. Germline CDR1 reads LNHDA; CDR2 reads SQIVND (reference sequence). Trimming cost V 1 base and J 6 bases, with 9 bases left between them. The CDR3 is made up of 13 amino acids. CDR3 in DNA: TGTGCCAGTAGTATAGGTCCCAGCAATGGCTACACCTTC. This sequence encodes CASSIGPSNGYTF.

CDR3 amino acids: CASSLGQGTHYEQYF. The DNA of the CDR3 is TGTGCCAGCAGCCTGGGACAAGGGACACACTACGAGCAGTACTTC. The gene calls are TRBV7-9 and TRBJ2-7; D possibly corresponds to TRBD1 (6 bases). This CDR3 has 15 residues. From germline, CDR1 is SEHNR and CDR2 FQNEAQ (reference sequence). The germline V and J ends were trimmed by 5 bases and 3 bases, with 17 bases remaining between them. Supplemented by reference TRBV7-9 and TRBJ2-7, the full variable domain reads DTGVSQNPRHKITKRGQNVTFRCDPISEHNRLYWYRQTLGQGPEFLTYFQNEAQLEKSRLLSDRFSAERPKGSFSTLEIQRTEQGDSAMYLCASSLGQGTHYEQYFGPGTRLTVT.

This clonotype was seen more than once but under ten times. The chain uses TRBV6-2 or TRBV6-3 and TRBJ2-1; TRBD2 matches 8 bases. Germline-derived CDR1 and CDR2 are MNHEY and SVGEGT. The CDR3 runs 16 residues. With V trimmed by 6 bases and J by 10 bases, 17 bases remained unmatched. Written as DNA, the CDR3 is TGTGCCAGCAGCCGAGTGGGAGCGGGAGAGGACATGGAGCAGTTCTTC. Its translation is CASSRVGAGEDMEQFF.

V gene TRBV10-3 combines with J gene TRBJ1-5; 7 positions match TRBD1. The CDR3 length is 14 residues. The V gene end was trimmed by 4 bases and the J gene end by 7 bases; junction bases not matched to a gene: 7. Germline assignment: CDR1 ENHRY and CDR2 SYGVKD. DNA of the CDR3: TGTGCCATCAGTGGAGACAGGGTCGGCCAGCCCCAGCATTTT. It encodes CAISGDRVGQPQHF.

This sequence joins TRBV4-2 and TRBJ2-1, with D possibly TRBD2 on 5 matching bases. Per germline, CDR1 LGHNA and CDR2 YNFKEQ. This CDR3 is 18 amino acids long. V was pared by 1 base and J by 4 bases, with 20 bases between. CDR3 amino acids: CASSQVAGASPLYNEQFF. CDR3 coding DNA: TGTGCCAGCAGCCAAGTTGCGGGCGCCTCCCCCCTTTACAATGAGCAGTTCTTC.

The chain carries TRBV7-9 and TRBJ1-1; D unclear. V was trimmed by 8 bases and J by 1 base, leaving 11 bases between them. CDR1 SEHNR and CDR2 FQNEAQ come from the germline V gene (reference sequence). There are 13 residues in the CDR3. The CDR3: CASLPRQNTEAFF. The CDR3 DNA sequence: TGTGCCAGCCTACCCCGACAGAACACTGAAGCTTTCTTT.

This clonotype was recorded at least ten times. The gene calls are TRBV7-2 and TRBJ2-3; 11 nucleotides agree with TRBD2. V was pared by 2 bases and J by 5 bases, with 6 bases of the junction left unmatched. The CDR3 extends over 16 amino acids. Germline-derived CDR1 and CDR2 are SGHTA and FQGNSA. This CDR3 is CASSLTRLAGKDTQYF. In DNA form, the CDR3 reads TGTGCCAGCAGCTTAACTAGACTAGCGGGGAAAGATACGCAGTATTTT.

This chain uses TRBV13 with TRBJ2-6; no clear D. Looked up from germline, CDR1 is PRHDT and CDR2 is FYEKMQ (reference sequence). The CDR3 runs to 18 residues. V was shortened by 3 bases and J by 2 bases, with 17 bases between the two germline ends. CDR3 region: CASSFALAPRTGANVLTF. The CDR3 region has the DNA TGTGCCAGCAGCTTCGCATTAGCTCCGCGTACTGGGGCCAACGTCCTGACTTTC.

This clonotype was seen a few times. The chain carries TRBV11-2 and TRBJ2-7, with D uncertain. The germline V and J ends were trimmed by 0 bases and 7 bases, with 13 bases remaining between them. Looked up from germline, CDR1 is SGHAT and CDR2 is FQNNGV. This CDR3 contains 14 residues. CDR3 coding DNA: TGTGCCAGCAGCTTAGACCGCGTGGCTGGGGAGCAGTACTTC. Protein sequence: CASSLDRVAGEQYF.

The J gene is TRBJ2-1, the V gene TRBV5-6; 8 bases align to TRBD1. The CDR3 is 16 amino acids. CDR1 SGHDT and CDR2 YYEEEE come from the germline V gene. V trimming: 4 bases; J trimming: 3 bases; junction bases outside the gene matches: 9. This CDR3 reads CASSKVVDRDYNEQFF. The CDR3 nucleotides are TGTGCCAGCAGCAAGGTTGTGGACAGGGACTACAATGAGCAGTTCTTC.

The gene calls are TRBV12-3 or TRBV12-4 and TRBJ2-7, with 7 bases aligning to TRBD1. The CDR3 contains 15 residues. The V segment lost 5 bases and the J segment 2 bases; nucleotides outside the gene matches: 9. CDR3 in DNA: TGTGCCAGCAGTCCGCGACAGGGTTCCGCCTACGAGCAGTACTTC. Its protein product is CASSPRQGSAYEQYF.

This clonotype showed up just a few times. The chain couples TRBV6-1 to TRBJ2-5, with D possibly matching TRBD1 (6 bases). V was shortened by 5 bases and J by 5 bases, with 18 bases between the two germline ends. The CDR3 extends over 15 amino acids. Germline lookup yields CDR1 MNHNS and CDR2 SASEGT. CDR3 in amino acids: CASSPSSGVWETQYF. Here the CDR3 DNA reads TGTGCCAGCAGTCCCTCGTCAGGGGTCTGGGAGACCCAGTACTTC.

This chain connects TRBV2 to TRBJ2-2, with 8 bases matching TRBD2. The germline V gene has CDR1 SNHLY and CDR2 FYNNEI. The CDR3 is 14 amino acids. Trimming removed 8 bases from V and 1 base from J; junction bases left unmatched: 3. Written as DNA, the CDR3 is TGTGCCAGCGGAAGCGGGAGGAACACCGGGGAGCTGTTTTTT. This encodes CASGSGRNTGELFF.